This T cell receptor (beta chain) originates from a study of cytomegalovirus exposure and HLA in healthy donors. Vbeta (60) and Jbeta (13) primers were used in the PCR. TCRdb keeps only in-frame clones here, not all; method: immunoSEQ multiplex PCR. This sample has about 100,000 clones, with 75% found just once. The germline gives CDR1 LNHDA, CDR2 SQIVND (reference sequence). V was clipped by 6 bases and J by 0 bases, with 22 bases between them. CDR3 length: 18 residues. This clone was seen a single time. Sequencing was done on a sample of PBMCs. The receptor was derived from a woman aged 18-30 years in good health and CMV-seropositive. This chain connects TRBV19 to TRBJ2-3; tentative D call: TRBD1 (6 bases). The CDR3 is CASRGDRRTRLSTDTQYF. The CDR3 bases are TGTGCCAGTAGGGGCGACAGGCGGACCCGACTAAGCACAGATACGCAGTATTTT.